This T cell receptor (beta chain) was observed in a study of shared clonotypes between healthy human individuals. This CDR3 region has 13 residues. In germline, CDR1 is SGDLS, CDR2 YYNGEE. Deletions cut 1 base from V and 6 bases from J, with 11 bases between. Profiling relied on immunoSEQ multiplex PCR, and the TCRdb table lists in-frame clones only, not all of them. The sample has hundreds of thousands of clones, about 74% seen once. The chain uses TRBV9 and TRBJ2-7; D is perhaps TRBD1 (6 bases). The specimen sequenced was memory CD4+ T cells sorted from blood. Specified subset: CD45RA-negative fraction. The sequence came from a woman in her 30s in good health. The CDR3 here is CASSVYRDGEQYF. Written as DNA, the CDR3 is TGTGCCAGCAGCGTATACAGGGACGGCGAGCAGTACTTC.